One sample yielded the 24 T cell receptor beta chains listed below, sequenced in a study of Ad26.COV2.S vaccination and SARS-CoV-2 variants. TCRdb keeps only in-frame clones here, not all; method: immunoSEQ multiplex PCR. The sample contains some 340,000 clones, approximately 86% of which appear only once. Treatment meaning: around 19 received Ad26.COV2.S at low or high dose, single or two shots; several received placebo; per-sample allocation not given. Sampling happened 63 days after the first vaccine or placebo injection. The sample was peripheral blood, taken in a trial of Ad26.COV2.S vaccine versus placebo. These receptors came from a person between 18 and 59 years old who received the Ad26.COV2.S COVID-19 vaccine or a placebo.

The chain uses TRBV3-1 (or the pseudogene TRBV3-2) and TRBJ1-5, with 7 bases that match TRBD1. V dropped 4 bases and J dropped 2; count of bases not matched to a gene: 5. Germline V gene lookup returns CDR1 LGHDT and CDR2 YNNKEL (reference sequence). CDR3 length: 15 amino acids. CDR3 nucleotide sequence: TGTGCCAGCAGCCTGGGACAGCCAGGCAATCAGCCCCAGCATTTT. It encodes CASSLGQPGNQPQHF.

This clone is a singleton in its sample. This chain connects TRBV7-9 to TRBJ1-1; 10 bases agree with TRBD1. This CDR3 has 16 residues. V trimming: 2 bases; J trimming: 1 base; junction bases outside the gene matches: 4. CDR1 is SEHNR, CDR2 FQNEAQ, per germline (reference sequence). CDR3 region: CASSLYGQGGNTEAFF. The DNA for the CDR3 is TGTGCCAGCAGCTTATACGGACAGGGGGGGAACACTGAAGCTTTCTTT.

The rearrangement joins TRBV25-1 to TRBJ2-3; 8 bases agree with TRBD1. This CDR3 region has 14 residues. Germline V CDR1 and CDR2: MGHDK, SYGVNS. Trimming at V came to 7 bases and at J to 1 base, leaving 4 bases not matched to a gene. The CDR3 region has the DNA TGTGCCAGCATATCGGACAGGGGCACAGATACGCAGTATTTT. This encodes CASISDRGTDTQYF.

This chain connects TRBV2 to TRBJ2-5, with D tentatively TRBD1 or TRBD2 (5 bases each). This CDR3 has 11 residues. In germline, CDR1 is SNHLY, CDR2 FYNNEI. Trimming removed 8 bases from V and 5 bases from J, with 9 bases in between. The CDR3: CASGAGETQYF. The CDR3 coding sequence is TGTGCCAGCGGGGCGGGCGAGACCCAGTACTTC.

This clone was seen a single time. The chain recombines TRBV27 with TRBJ1-6, with D unresolved. This CDR3 spans 13 amino acids. V dropped 2 bases and J dropped 10 bases, with 9 bases sitting between them. From germline, CDR1 is MNHEY and CDR2 SMNVEV (reference sequence). CDR3 nucleotide sequence: TGTGCCAGCAGTTTACGGGTCCCCTCACCCCTCCACTTT. It specifies CASSLRVPSPLHF.

V and J are TRBV7-2 and TRBJ2-4, with D perhaps TRBD2 (5 bases). This CDR3 is 14 amino acids long. V was cut by 5 bases and J by 7 bases, with 15 bases left in between. The germline V gene has CDR1 SGHTA and CDR2 FQGNSA. CDR3 DNA: TGTGCCAGCAGCCCGGGGAGCCAGGCGAACATTCAGTACTTC. Amino acids: CASSPGSQANIQYF.

This chain joins TRBV4-2 and TRBJ2-5; TRBD2 aligns across 11 bases. The CDR3 extends over 18 amino acids. The ends lost 4 bases at V and 5 bases at J; junction bases unmatched: 15. Per the germline V gene, CDR1 is LGHNA and CDR2 is YNFKEQ. CDR3 DNA sequence: TGTGCCAGCAGCCCCTCCCAGACTAGCGGGGCGGCTGGGGAGACCCAGTACTTC. Amino acid sequence: CASSPSQTSGAAGETQYF.

The V gene is TRBV14, the J gene TRBJ1-1; D is uncertain. The CDR3 totals 19 residues. V was pared by 1 base and J by 3 bases, with 24 bases between. Per germline, CDR1 SGHDN and CDR2 FVKESK. The CDR3 reads CASSQVYMYWGVLHTEAFF. CDR3 bases: TGTGCCAGCAGCCAAGTATATATGTATTGGGGAGTTCTGCACACTGAAGCTTTCTTT.

This sequence joins TRBV4-1 and TRBJ1-2; tentative D call: TRBD1 (5 bases). V was trimmed by 0 bases and J by 3 bases, leaving 5 bases between them. Germline CDR1 is MGHRA and CDR2 is YSYEKL. The CDR3 spans 13 residues. CDR3 sequence: CASSQDRDYGYTF. The CDR3 DNA is TGCGCCAGCAGCCAAGACAGGGACTATGGCTACACCTTC.

In its sample, this clone was seen once. This chain connects TRBV19 to TRBJ1-5; 7 nucleotides match TRBD1. J was trimmed by 6 bases and V by 7 bases; bases with no gene match: 9. Germline CDR1 LNHDA, CDR2 SQIVND (reference sequence). The CDR3 consists of 14 residues. CDR3 sequence reads: CASNLDRVGQPQHF. The DNA of the CDR3 is TGTGCCAGTAACCTAGACAGGGTCGGTCAGCCCCAGCATTTT.

The chain uses TRBV30 and TRBJ1-1; 7 positions match TRBD1. This CDR3 is built from 14 residues. Germline CDR1 GTSNPN, CDR2 SVGIG (reference sequence). After removal of 7 bases from V and 0 bases from J, the junction contained 8 bases not matched to a gene. Here the CDR3 reads CASKEDRLNTEAFF. In DNA form, the CDR3 reads TGTGCCTCCAAAGAGGACAGGCTGAACACTGAAGCTTTCTTT.

The CDR3 DNA reads as TGCGCCAGCAGCTCCCCGGGACTAGGGTCCTACAATGAGCAGTTCTTC. Translated: CASSSPGLGSYNEQFF. The V call is TRBV5-1, the J call TRBJ2-1, with 8 bases that match TRBD2. The CDR3 length is 16 residues. Losses at the gene ends were 3 bases for V and 1 base for J; bases not matched to a gene: 6. Germline V CDR1 and CDR2: SGHRS, YFSETQ.

The CDR3 spells CASSLAGQGARTDTQYF. In DNA, the CDR3 is TGTGCCAGCAGCTTGGCTGGACAGGGGGCGAGGACAGATACGCAGTATTTT. This chain uses TRBV5-6 with TRBJ2-3; 11 bases line up with TRBD1. The CDR3 has 17 residues. CDR1 SGHDT and CDR2 YYEEEE come from the germline V gene. V lost 0 bases, J lost 3 bases, and 6 bases stayed unmatched.

Concerning this clone: Distinct nucleotide sequences in the sample also encode this CDR3. V and J are TRBV6-5 and TRBJ2-3; D is unresolved. The CDR3 is 11 amino acids. Germline lookup yields CDR1 MNHEY and CDR2 SVGAGI. Trimming shortened V by 5 bases and J by 3 bases, and 3 bases separated the two germline ends. CDR3 sequence reads: CASSQTDTQYF. The CDR3 DNA follows: TGTGCCAGCAGTCAAACAGATACGCAGTATTTT.

This chain uses TRBV28 with TRBJ1-1; tentative D call: TRBD1 (5 bases). CDR1 is MDHEN, CDR2 SYDVKM, per germline. The CDR3 loop spans 14 amino acids. Trimming cost V 5 bases and J 11 bases, with 21 bases left between them. CDR3 nucleotide sequence: TGTGCCAGCAGTAAGGGACTGCGCAGTATGGGGGCTTTCTTT. Translation: CASSKGLRSMGAFF.

The CDR3 DNA is TGTGCCAGCAGTTTGCCCATTACAGGGGCCACAGATACGCAGTATTTT. This sequence encodes CASSLPITGATDTQYF. V gene TRBV28 combines with J gene TRBJ2-3; 7 bases match TRBD1. Germline CDR1 MDHEN, CDR2 SYDVKM. The CDR3 is made up of 16 amino acids. Trimming removed 3 bases from V and 2 bases from J; junction bases left unmatched: 8.

This chain's CDR3 is CASSDSPEQPQHF. Here the CDR3 DNA reads TGTGCCAGCAGCGACAGTCCGGAACAGCCCCAGCATTTT. The chain carries TRBV7-8 and TRBJ1-5, with TRBD1 as a possible D gene (5 bases). CDR1 is SGHVS, CDR2 FQNEAQ, per germline. CDR3 length: 13 amino acids. Trimming removed 5 bases at V and 7 bases at J, with 12 bases between.

DNA of the CDR3: TGCGCCAGCAGCTCCTCACCACAAGGGACTAGCGGCTACAATGAGCAGTTCTTC. It codes for CASSSSPQGTSGYNEQFF. The chain joins TRBV5-1 to TRBJ2-1; the match to TRBD2 covers 11 bases. The J segment lost 3 bases and the V segment lost 3 bases, leaving 11 bases of the junction unmatched. The CDR3 loop spans 18 amino acids. Germline V gene data show CDR1 as SGHRS and CDR2 as YFSETQ.

V is TRBV9 and J is TRBJ1-1, with TRBD1 matching 7 bases. CDR1 is SGDLS and CDR2 is YYNGEE in the germline V gene. The CDR3 has 14 residues. V trimming: 4 bases; J trimming: 0 bases; junction bases outside the gene matches: 3. CDR3 DNA sequence: TGTGCCAGCAGCTACGGGACAGTGAACACTGAAGCTTTCTTT. Encoded protein: CASSYGTVNTEAFF.

The chain employs TRBV6-1 and TRBJ1-2, with D hard to call. The CDR3 is 14 amino acids. The V end was cut by 2 bases, the J end by 3 bases, with 10 bases between. Germline CDR1 and CDR2: MNHNS and SASEGT. The CDR3 here is CASSESASYYGYTF. In DNA form, the CDR3 reads TGTGCCAGCAGTGAATCCGCCAGTTACTATGGCTACACCTTC.

A single count supports this clone. The chain joins TRBV27 to TRBJ2-7; the D call may be TRBD1 or TRBD2 (5 bases each). The V and J ends lost 2 bases and 2 bases respectively, with 13 bases between them. The CDR3 is 15 amino acids. Germline V CDR1 and CDR2: MNHEY, SMNVEV (reference sequence). CDR3 DNA: TGTGCCAGCAGTTTAGTCGGGACGGCTGCCTACGAGCAGTACTTC. It yields the protein CASSLVGTAAYEQYF.

This rearrangement joins TRBV3-1 (or the pseudogene TRBV3-2) to TRBJ2-5, with TRBD2 identical over 8 bases. Germline V gives CDR1 LGHDT, CDR2 YNNKEL (reference sequence). The CDR3 has 16 residues. Germline trimming cut 4 bases from V and 4 bases from J; bases unmatched to any gene: 11. In DNA, the CDR3 is TGTGCCAGCAGCCGCGCCGGGGGGGACACGGGAGAGACCCAGTACTTC. Translated, it gives CASSRAGGDTGETQYF.

The V and J genes are TRBV7-2 and TRBJ2-2; TRBD2 aligns across 16 bases. This CDR3 has 18 residues. Unmatched junction bases numbered 5, after V lost 1 base and J lost 6 bases. The V gene's germline CDR1 is SGHTA and CDR2 FQGNSA. CDR3 protein: CASSLVGLAGGVPGELFF. The CDR3 DNA reads TGTGCCAGCAGCTTAGTGGGACTAGCGGGGGGGGTCCCCGGGGAGCTGTTTTTT.

This chain uses TRBV9 with TRBJ2-7; D is unresolved. Germline V lookup: CDR1 SGDLS, CDR2 YYNGEE. There are 16 residues in the CDR3. Trimming took off 2 bases at V and 5 bases at J, with 20 bases between the two ends. The CDR3: CASSVNPGPSDHEQYF. The CDR3, as DNA: TGTGCCAGCAGCGTTAATCCGGGTCCCTCGGACCACGAGCAGTACTTC.